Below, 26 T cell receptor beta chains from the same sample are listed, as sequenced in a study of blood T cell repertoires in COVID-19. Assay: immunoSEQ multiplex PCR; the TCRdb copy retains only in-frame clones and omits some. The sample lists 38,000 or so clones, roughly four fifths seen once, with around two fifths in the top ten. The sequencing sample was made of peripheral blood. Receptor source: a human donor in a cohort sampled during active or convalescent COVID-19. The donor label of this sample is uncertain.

In DNA, the CDR3 is TGCAGCGCAGGACAGGGTGAGACTGAAGCTTTCTTT. Protein product: CSAGQGETEAFF. This chain uses TRBV29-1 with TRBJ1-1, with 8 bases identical to TRBD1. The germline V gene encodes CDR1 SQVTM and CDR2 ANQGSEA. The V segment lost 7 bases and the J segment 5 bases; nucleotides outside the gene matches: 6. The CDR3 runs to 12 residues.

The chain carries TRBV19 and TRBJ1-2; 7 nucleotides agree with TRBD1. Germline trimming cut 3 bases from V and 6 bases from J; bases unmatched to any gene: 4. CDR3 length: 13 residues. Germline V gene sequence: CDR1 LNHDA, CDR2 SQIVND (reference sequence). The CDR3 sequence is CASSMMRGHGYTF. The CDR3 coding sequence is TGTGCCAGTAGTATGATGAGGGGGCATGGCTACACCTTC.

The CDR3 bases are TGTGCCAGCAGCTTCCCGGGACAGCGGGGGGCCTACGAGCAGTACTTC. Its translation is CASSFPGQRGAYEQYF. The chain uses TRBV11-1 and TRBJ2-7, with TRBD2 matching over 9 bases. V lost 3 bases to trimming and J lost 2 bases; unmatched junction nucleotides: 8. The germline V gene encodes CDR1 SGHAT and CDR2 FQDESV (reference sequence). The CDR3 extends over 16 amino acids. The full variable domain, its missing parts supplied by reference TRBV11-1 and TRBJ2-7, is EAEVAQSPRYKITEKSQAVAFWCDPISGHATLYWYRQILGQGPELLVQFQDESVVDDSQLPKDRFSAERLKGVDSTLKIQPAELGDSAMYLCASSFPGQRGAYEQYFGPGTRLTVT.

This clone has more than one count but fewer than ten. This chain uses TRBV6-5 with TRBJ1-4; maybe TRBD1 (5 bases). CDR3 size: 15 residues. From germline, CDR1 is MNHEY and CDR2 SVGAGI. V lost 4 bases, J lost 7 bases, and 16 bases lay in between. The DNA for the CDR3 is TGTGCCAGCAGTTTGACAGACTCCGGTGGTGAAAAACTGTTTTTT. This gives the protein CASSLTDSGGEKLFF.

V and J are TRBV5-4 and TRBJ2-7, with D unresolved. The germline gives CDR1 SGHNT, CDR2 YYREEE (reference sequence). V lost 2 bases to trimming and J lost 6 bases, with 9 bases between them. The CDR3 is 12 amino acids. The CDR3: CASSLSGGEQYF. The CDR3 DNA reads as TGTGCCAGCAGCTTATCGGGTGGCGAGCAGTACTTC.

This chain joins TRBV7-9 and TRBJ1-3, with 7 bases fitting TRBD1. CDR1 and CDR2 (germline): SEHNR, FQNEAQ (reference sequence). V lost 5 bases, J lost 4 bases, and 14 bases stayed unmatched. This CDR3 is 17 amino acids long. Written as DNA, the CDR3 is TGTGCCAGCAGCACATTGACAGGGATGGGCCGGGGAAACACCATATATTTT. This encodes CASSTLTGMGRGNTIYF.

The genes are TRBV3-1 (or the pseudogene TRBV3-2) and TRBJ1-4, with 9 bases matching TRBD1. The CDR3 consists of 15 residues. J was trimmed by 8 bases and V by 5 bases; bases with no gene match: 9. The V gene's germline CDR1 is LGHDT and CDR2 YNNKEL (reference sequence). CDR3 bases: TGTGCCAGCAGCTCCCGGACAGGGGAAGACGAAAAACTGTTTTTT. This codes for CASSSRTGEDEKLFF.

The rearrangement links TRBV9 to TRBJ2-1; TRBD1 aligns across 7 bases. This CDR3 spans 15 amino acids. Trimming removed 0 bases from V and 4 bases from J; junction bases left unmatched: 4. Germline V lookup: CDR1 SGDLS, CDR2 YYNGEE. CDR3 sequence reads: CASSVVGTDYNEQFF. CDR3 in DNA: TGTGCCAGCAGCGTAGTAGGGACAGATTACAATGAGCAGTTCTTC. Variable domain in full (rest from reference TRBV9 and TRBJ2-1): DSGVTQTPKHLITATGQRVTLRCSPRSGDLSVYWYQQSLDQGLQFLIQYYNGEERAKGNILERFSAQQFPDLHSELNLSSLELGDSALYFCASSVVGTDYNEQFFGPGTRLTVL.

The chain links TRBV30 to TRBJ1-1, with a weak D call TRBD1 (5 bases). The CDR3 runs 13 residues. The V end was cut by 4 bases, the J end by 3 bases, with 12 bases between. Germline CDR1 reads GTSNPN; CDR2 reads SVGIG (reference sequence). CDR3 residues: CAWTETAYTEAFF. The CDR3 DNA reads TGTGCCTGGACGGAGACAGCGTACACTGAAGCTTTCTTT.

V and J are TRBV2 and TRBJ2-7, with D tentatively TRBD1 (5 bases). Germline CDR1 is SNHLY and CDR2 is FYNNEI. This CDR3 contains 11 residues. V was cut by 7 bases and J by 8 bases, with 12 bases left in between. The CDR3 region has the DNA TGTGCCAGCACCCTACAGGCTCAGCAGTACTTC. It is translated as CASTLQAQQYF.

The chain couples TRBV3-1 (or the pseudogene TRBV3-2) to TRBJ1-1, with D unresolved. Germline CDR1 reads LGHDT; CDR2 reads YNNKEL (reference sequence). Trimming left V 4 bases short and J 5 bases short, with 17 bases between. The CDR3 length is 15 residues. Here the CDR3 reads CASSPFLIAETEAFF. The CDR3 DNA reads TGTGCCAGCAGCCCATTCCTCATCGCGGAAACTGAAGCTTTCTTT.

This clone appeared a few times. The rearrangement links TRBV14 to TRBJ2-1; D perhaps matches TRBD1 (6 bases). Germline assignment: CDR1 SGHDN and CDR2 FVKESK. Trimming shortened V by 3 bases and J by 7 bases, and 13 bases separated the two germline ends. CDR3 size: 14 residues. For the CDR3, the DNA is TGTGCCAGCAGCCACCCGATGGGGGCGAATGAGCAGTTCTTC. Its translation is CASSHPMGANEQFF.

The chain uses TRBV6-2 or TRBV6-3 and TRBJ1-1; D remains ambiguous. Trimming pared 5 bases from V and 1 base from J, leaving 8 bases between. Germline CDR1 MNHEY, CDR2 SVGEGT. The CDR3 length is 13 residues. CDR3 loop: CASSRRGNTEAFF. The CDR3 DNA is TGTGCCAGCAGTAGACGGGGGAACACTGAAGCTTTCTTT.

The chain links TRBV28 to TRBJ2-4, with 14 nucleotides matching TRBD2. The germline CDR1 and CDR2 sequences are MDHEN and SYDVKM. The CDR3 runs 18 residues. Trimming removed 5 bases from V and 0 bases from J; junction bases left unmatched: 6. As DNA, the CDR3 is TGTGCCAGCAGTCCCGGGACTAGCGGGAGTTTAGCCAAAAACATTCAGTACTTC. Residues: CASSPGTSGSLAKNIQYF.

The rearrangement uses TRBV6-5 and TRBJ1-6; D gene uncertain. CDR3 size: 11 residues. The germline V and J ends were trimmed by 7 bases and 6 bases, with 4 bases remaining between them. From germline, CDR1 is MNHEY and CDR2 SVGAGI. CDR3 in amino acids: CASTLNSPLHF. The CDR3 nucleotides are TGTGCCAGCACCCTTAATTCACCCCTCCACTTT.

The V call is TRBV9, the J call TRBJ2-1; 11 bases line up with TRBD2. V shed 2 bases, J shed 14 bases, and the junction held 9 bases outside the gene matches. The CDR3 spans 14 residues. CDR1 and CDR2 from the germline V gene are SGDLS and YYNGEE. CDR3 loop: CASSVGLAEGTEFF. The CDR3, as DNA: TGTGCCAGCAGCGTGGGACTAGCGGAGGGGACTGAGTTCTTC.

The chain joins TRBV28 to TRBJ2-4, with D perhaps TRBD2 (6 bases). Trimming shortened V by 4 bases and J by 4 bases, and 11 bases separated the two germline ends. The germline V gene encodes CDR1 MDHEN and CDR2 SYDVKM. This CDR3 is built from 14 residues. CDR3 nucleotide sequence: TGTGCCAGCAGTTACTTGGCGGGAAAAAACATTCAGTACTTC. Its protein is CASSYLAGKNIQYF. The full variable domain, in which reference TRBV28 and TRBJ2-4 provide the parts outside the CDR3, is DVKVTQSSRYLVKRTGEKVFLECVQDMDHENMFWYRQDPGLGLRLIYFSYDVKMKEKGDIPEGYSVSREKKERFSLILESASTNQTSMYLCASSYLAGKNIQYFGAGTRLSVL.

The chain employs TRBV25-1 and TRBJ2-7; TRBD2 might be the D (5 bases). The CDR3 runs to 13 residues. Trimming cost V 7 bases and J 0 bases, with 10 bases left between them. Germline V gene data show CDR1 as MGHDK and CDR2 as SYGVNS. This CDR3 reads CASMRESSYEQYF. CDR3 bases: TGTGCCAGCATGAGGGAAAGCTCCTACGAGCAGTACTTC.

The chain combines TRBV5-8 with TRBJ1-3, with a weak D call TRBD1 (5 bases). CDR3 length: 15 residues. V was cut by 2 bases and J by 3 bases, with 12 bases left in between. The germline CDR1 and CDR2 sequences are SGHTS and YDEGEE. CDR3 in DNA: TGTGCCAGCAGCTTCGACGGGGGAGGTGGAAACACCATATATTTT. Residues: CASSFDGGGGNTIYF.

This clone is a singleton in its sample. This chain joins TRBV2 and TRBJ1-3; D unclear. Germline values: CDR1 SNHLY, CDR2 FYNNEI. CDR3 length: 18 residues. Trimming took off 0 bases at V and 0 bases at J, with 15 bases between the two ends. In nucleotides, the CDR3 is TGTGCCAGCAGTGAAGCGCTTCTTATCGGGGACTCTGGAAACACCATATATTTT. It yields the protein CASSEALLIGDSGNTIYF.

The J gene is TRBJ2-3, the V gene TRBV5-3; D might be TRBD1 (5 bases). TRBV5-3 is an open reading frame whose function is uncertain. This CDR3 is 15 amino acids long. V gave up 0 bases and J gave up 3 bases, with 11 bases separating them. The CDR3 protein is CARSLEQGKTDTQYF. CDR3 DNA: TGTGCCAGAAGCTTGGAGCAGGGAAAAACAGATACGCAGTATTTT.

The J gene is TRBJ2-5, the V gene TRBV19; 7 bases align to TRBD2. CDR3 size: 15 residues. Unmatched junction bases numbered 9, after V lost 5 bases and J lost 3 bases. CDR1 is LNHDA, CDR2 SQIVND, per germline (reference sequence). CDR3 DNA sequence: TGTGCCAGTAGTCGCGGGGAGGGCCTGGAAGAGACCCAGTACTTC. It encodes CASSRGEGLEETQYF.

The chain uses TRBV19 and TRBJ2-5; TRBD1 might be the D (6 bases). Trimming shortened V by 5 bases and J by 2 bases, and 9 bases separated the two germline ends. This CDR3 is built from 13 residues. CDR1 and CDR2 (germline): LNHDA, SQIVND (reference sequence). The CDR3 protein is CASSVDRQETQYF. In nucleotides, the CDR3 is TGTGCCAGTAGTGTTGACAGGCAAGAGACCCAGTACTTC.

CDR3 in DNA: TGCGCCAGCAGCTCGACAGGGGGCGAGGGGTCCATTCAGTACTTC. Its translation is CASSSTGGEGSIQYF. V is TRBV5-1 and J is TRBJ2-4; the match to TRBD1 covers 10 bases. Germline V lookup: CDR1 SGHRS, CDR2 YFSETQ. Trimming cost V 3 bases and J 9 bases; bases outside gene matches: 9. The CDR3 is 15 amino acids.

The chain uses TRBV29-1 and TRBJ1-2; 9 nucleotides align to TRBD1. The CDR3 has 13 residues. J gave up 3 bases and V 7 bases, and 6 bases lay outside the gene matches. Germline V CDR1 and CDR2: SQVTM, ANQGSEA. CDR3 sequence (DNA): TGCAGCGGTTACAGGGGGCCGGACTATGGCTACACCTTC. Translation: CSGYRGPDYGYTF.

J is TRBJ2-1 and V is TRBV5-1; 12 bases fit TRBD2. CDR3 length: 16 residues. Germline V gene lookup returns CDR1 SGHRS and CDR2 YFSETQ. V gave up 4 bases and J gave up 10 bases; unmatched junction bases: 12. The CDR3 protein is CASSPSGLAGRREQFF. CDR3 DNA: TGCGCCAGCAGCCCTTCGGGACTAGCGGGTCGGAGGGAGCAGTTCTTC.